This T cell receptor (beta chain) was recorded in a study of OX40 agonist ivuxolimab in advanced cancers. The study's findings and limits: Relative to CD4+, CD8+ T cells held more expanded clones on average.

The table came from immunoSEQ multiplex PCR; TCRdb's copy has only in-frame clones and leaves some out. This table has 95,000 to 100,000 clones, 90% appearing once. This CDR3 is 14 amino acids long. Germline assignment: CDR1 MNHEY and CDR2 SVGAGI. V was pared by 9 bases and J by 2 bases, with 15 bases between. Concerning this clone itself: Antigen unknown.

Here the sequenced sample was CD4+ or CD8+ T cells sorted from blood, taken in a trial of the OX40 agonist ivuxolimab. V and J are TRBV6-5 and TRBJ2-3; D might be TRBD1 (5 bases). The source of this sequence is an adult with an advanced solid tumor such as melanoma, head and neck, liver or kidney cancer. CDR3 nucleotides: TGTGCCAGGGACAAGATTGGGTTCACAGATACGCAGTATTTT. Encoded protein: CARDKIGFTDTQYF.